Below, 15 T cell receptor beta chains from the same sample are listed, as sequenced in a study of T cell responses to AZD1222 COVID-19 vaccine. Measured with immunoSEQ multiplex PCR; TCRdb has only the in-frame clones, and not every one. Seen here are approximately 150,000 clones, just over 90% observed once, and the top ten hold roughly 1.2%. Source: peripheral blood, taken 28 days after the second AZD1222 dose. The receptors shown here come from an adult who received the AZD1222 COVID-19 vaccine.

J is TRBJ1-6 and V is TRBV7-9, with D perhaps TRBD1 (6 bases). The CDR3 totals 14 residues. The V gene lost 3 bases and the J gene lost 10 bases, with 13 bases spanning the gap. The germline gives CDR1 SEHNR, CDR2 FQNEAQ (reference sequence). CDR3: CASSLSTGLSPLHF. For the CDR3, the DNA is TGTGCCAGCAGCTTGAGCACAGGGTTATCACCCCTCCACTTT.

This clone was observed a handful of times. J is TRBJ1-4 and V is TRBV27, with D uncertain. Germline CDR1 reads MNHEY; CDR2 reads SMNVEV (reference sequence). V was pared by 2 bases and J by 9 bases, with 13 bases between. The CDR3 extends over 14 amino acids. Here the CDR3 reads CASSLDSVGQKLFF. The CDR3 nucleotides are TGTGCCAGCAGTTTAGACTCGGTCGGGCAAAAACTGTTTTTT. Looking up the rest from reference TRBV27 and TRBJ1-4 gives the full variable domain: EAQVTQNPRYLITVTGKKLTVTCSQNMNHEYMSWYRQDPGLGLRQIYYSMNVEVTDKGDVPEGYKVSRKEKRNFPLILESPSPNQTSLYFCASSLDSVGQKLFFGSGTQLSVL.

The V and J genes are TRBV5-4 and TRBJ2-1; TRBD2 matches 8 bases. This CDR3 has 15 amino acids. Germline CDR1 reads SGHNT; CDR2 reads YYREEE (reference sequence). Germline trimming cut 4 bases from V and 6 bases from J; bases unmatched to any gene: 9. The CDR3 DNA is TGTGCCAGCAGCCCACAGCCCGGGACTAGCAATGAGCAGTTCTTC. Its translation is CASSPQPGTSNEQFF.

The V call is TRBV10-3, the J call TRBJ2-3; TRBD2 matches at 8 bases. V lost 0 bases and J lost 6; bases outside the gene matches: 20. Per germline, CDR1 ENHRY and CDR2 SYGVKD. This CDR3 has 20 amino acids. CDR3 sequence: CAISESGEELAGNGWDTQYF. The DNA of the CDR3 is TGTGCCATCAGTGAGTCGGGAGAGGAATTAGCGGGAAATGGTTGGGATACGCAGTATTTT.

The genes are TRBV5-1 and TRBJ2-7; maybe TRBD1 (5 bases). This CDR3 spans 13 amino acids. Trimming left V 4 bases short and J 1 base short, with 9 bases between. Germline V gives CDR1 SGHRS, CDR2 YFSETQ. The CDR3 region is CASSPQGSYEQYF. The CDR3 region has the DNA TGCGCCAGCAGCCCCCAGGGATCCTACGAGCAGTACTTC.

The chain uses TRBV7-2 and TRBJ2-1; tentative D call: TRBD2 (6 bases). The CDR3 is made up of 14 amino acids. V dropped 1 base and J dropped 11 bases, with 15 bases sitting between them. Germline lookup yields CDR1 SGHTA and CDR2 FQGNSA. The CDR3 loop is CASSLDTGDLKQFF. The CDR3 region has the DNA TGTGCCAGCAGCTTAGATACGGGGGACCTCAAGCAGTTCTTC.

The V call is TRBV13, the J call TRBJ2-5; D may correspond to TRBD1 or TRBD2 (6 bases each). Trimming pared 5 bases from V and 4 bases from J, leaving 17 bases between. The CDR3 is made up of 15 amino acids. Germline values: CDR1 PRHDT, CDR2 FYEKMQ (reference sequence). CDR3 sequence reads: CASSPRRGVIETQYF. Written as DNA, the CDR3 is TGTGCCAGCAGCCCACGGAGGGGGGTTATAGAGACCCAGTACTTC.

The rearrangement uses TRBV10-3 and TRBJ2-2; D may correspond to TRBD1 or TRBD2 (5 bases each). Trimming shortened V by 10 bases and J by 4 bases, and 25 bases separated the two germline ends. This CDR3 region has 17 residues. Germline CDR1 reads ENHRY; CDR2 reads SYGVKD. Here the CDR3 DNA reads TGTGCCAACGCCCCCTCATCGGTTGGGGGAATCACCGGGGAGCTGTTTTTT. Translation: CANAPSSVGGITGELFF.

V is TRBV2 and J is TRBJ2-2; D is undetermined. With 6 bases removed from V and 5 bases from J, the gap between germline ends came to 10 bases. This CDR3 contains 13 residues. Germline CDR1 reads SNHLY; CDR2 reads FYNNEI. CDR3 nucleotide sequence: TGTGCCAGCAGCTCCCTTGGGACCGGGGAGCTGTTTTTT. This gives the protein CASSSLGTGELFF.

The J gene is TRBJ2-1, the V gene TRBV23-1, with D perhaps being TRBD1 or TRBD2 (5 bases each). TRBV23-1 is flagged as an ORF with uncertain function. The CDR3 extends over 18 amino acids. V shed 1 base and J shed 6 bases, with 22 bases lying between them. CDR3 in DNA: TGCGCCAGCAGTCAATGGGATTGGGGGTTAACTACTTCCAATGAGCAGTTCTTC. Translation: CASSQWDWGLTTSNEQFF.

The J gene is TRBJ2-7, the V gene TRBV5-8; a weak D match, TRBD2 (5 bases). The germline V gene encodes CDR1 SGHTS and CDR2 YDEGEE. V lost 0 bases and J lost 1, with 14 bases in between. This CDR3 spans 16 amino acids. In DNA form, the CDR3 reads TGTGCCAGCAGCTTGGTTATTACGGGGAATTCCTACGAGCAGTACTTC. This gives the protein CASSLVITGNSYEQYF.

This clone was observed a handful of times. The CDR3 DNA reads TGTGCCAGCAGTTTGGGGACAGGGAGCTCCTATAATTCACCCCTCCACTTT. This encodes CASSLGTGSSYNSPLHF. The chain employs TRBV28 and TRBJ1-6; TRBD1 matches at 9 bases. V was clipped by 3 bases and J by 0 bases; unmatched bases: 3. Germline lookup yields CDR1 MDHEN and CDR2 SYDVKM. CDR3 length: 17 residues.

The rearrangement links TRBV19 to TRBJ1-2, with D possibly being TRBD1 (5 bases). The length of the CDR3 is 13 residues. The V end was cut by 4 bases, the J end by 3 bases, with 9 bases between. Looked up from germline, CDR1 is LNHDA and CDR2 is SQIVND (reference sequence). This CDR3 is CASSSRVDYGYTF. The CDR3 coding sequence is TGTGCCAGTAGTAGCAGGGTCGACTATGGCTACACCTTC.

This chain connects TRBV12-3 or TRBV12-4 to TRBJ2-5; D is unresolved. V lost 2 bases and J 4 bases, leaving 5 bases between the germline ends. The CDR3 covers 12 residues. Here the CDR3 reads CASSLKGETQYF. Written as DNA, the CDR3 is TGTGCCAGCAGTTTAAAGGGAGAGACCCAGTACTTC.

The J gene is TRBJ2-5, the V gene TRBV6-2 or TRBV6-3; 8 bases map to TRBD1. The CDR3 runs to 14 residues. With V trimmed by 6 bases and J by 4 bases, 7 bases remained unmatched. Germline V lookup: CDR1 MNHEY, CDR2 SVGEGT. The CDR3 DNA reads as TGTGCCAGCAGCTGGACAGGGTCTCGAGAGACCCAGTACTTC. Its translation: CASSWTGSRETQYF.